The present entry profiles one T cell receptor beta chain with its context. This entry comes from a study of cytomegalovirus exposure and HLA in healthy donors. Both 60 Vbeta primers and 13 Jbeta primers went into the PCR. Repertoires were generated with immunoSEQ multiplex PCR, while TCRdb's copy carries only in-frame clones and drops some. The data contain 110,000 or so clones, roughly 67% of them seen just once; the ten biggest clones take up about 8.6%. J was trimmed by 4 bases and V by 2 bases; bases with no gene match: 1. There are 16 residues in the CDR3. Germline CDR1 and CDR2: MGHRA and YSYEKL.

This TCR derives from a man younger than 30 in good health and CMV-seropositive. The source material was PBMCs. The chain is built from TRBV4-1 and TRBJ2-3; 15 nucleotides line up with TRBD2. The CDR3 loop is CASSQRTSGGADTQYF. Here the CDR3 DNA reads TGCGCCAGCAGCCAAAGGACTAGCGGGGGGGCAGATACGCAGTATTTT.